The rows below give T cell receptor beta chains drawn from one sample of a study of blood T cell repertoires in COVID-19. The protocol was immunoSEQ multiplex PCR, while the TCRdb copy is restricted to in-frame clones and leaves out a portion. Among about 270,000 clones listed, over 80% were seen once. The sequenced sample was peripheral blood. The origin of the receptors is a woman aged 45-59 years with active or convalescent COVID-19. Each CDR3 is given with its conserved first and last residue. A D gene is named only where the DNA matches it firmly. Clone size appears in some rows only: once, few, many, or a class for an expanded clone.

v_gene	abundance	len	d_gene	j_gene	CDR3aa	CDR3nt
TRBV2	many	14	NA	TRBJ1-2	CASRPAVANYGYTF	TGTGCCAGCAGACCCGCCGTAGCTAACTATGGCTACACCTTC
TRBV27	NA	14	TRBD2	TRBJ2-1	CASSYRGRSDEQFF	TGTGCCAGCAGTTACCGCGGGAGATCAGATGAGCAGTTCTTC
TRBV14	NA	15	TRBD2	TRBJ2-1	CASSQIAGGFNEQFF	TGTGCCAGCAGCCAAATCGCGGGAGGATTTAATGAGCAGTTCTTC
TRBV6-5	NA	13	NA	TRBJ2-5	CASRTSGGETQYF	TGTGCCAGCAGGACGTCTGGGGGGGAGACCCAGTACTTC
TRBV19	NA	13	NA	TRBJ2-3	CASSIPGTDTQYF	TGTGCCAGTAGTATCCCGGGTACAGATACGCAGTATTTT
TRBV6-5	once	16	TRBD2	TRBJ2-3	CASSYSATSVSDTQYF	TGTGCCAGCAGTTACTCGGCGACTAGCGTGTCAGATACGCAGTATTTT
TRBV4-1	NA	15	NA	TRBJ1-3	CASSQDPSSGNTIYF	TGCGCCAGCAGCCAAGATCCCAGCTCTGGAAACACCATATATTTT
TRBV7-8	once	20	TRBD2	TRBJ2-2	CASSLEVGLAGGPATGELFF	TGTGCCAGCAGCTTAGAAGTCGGACTAGCGGGAGGGCCTGCCACCGGGGAGCTGTTTTTT
TRBV7-9	NA	17	TRBD2	TRBJ2-7	CASSPGTSGRSSYEQYF	TGTGCCAGCAGCCCCGGGACTAGCGGGAGGAGCTCCTACGAGCAGTACTTC
TRBV23-1	NA	14	NA	TRBJ2-1	CASSPFNPLHEQFF	TGCGCCAGCAGTCCATTCAATCCCCTACATGAGCAGTTCTTC
TRBV20-1	NA	14	TRBD1	TRBJ2-2	CSASGDRGTGELFF	TGCAGTGCTAGTGGGGACAGGGGCACCGGGGAGCTGTTTTTT
TRBV29-1	NA	12	NA	TRBJ1-5	CSVVSGNQPQHF	TGCAGCGTTGTCTCGGGTAATCAGCCCCAGCATTTT
TRBV9	NA	15	NA	TRBJ2-2	CASQGRGSNTGELFF	TGTGCCAGTCAAGGCCGGGGGTCGAACACCGGGGAGCTGTTTTTT
TRBV6-5	NA	13	TRBD2	TRBJ2-2	CASDLAGTGELFF	TGTGCCAGCGATCTAGCGGGCACCGGGGAGCTGTTTTTT
TRBV2	NA	15	TRBD1	TRBJ1-3	CASSEAPGQGDTIYF	TGTGCCAGCAGTGAAGCGCCCGGGCAGGGGGACACCATATATTTT
TRBV29-1	NA	13	NA	TRBJ1-1	CSVLRGLNTEAFF	TGCAGCGTTCTCAGGGGCTTGAACACTGAAGCTTTCTTT
TRBV6-5	NA	11	NA	TRBJ1-2	CASRGLGGYTF	TGTGCCAGCAGGGGGCTCGGAGGCTACACCTTC
TRBV19	NA	11	NA	TRBJ1-2	CASGTTYGYTF	TGTGCCAGCGGGACAACCTATGGCTACACCTTC
TRBV18	NA	16	TRBD1	TRBJ2-7	CASSQLSTGGSFEQYF	TGTGCCAGCTCACAACTATCGACAGGGGGGTCATTTGAGCAGTACTTC
TRBV5-8	NA	13	NA	TRBJ2-1	CASSLFPADEQFF	TGTGCCAGCAGCTTGTTCCCGGCGGATGAGCAGTTCTTC
TRBV7-8	once	13	NA	TRBJ2-1	CASTTLEGNEQFF	TGTGCCAGCACCACTTTAGAGGGCAATGAGCAGTTCTTC
TRBV4-1	few	17	TRBD2	TRBJ2-3	CASSSRLAGAGTDTQYF	TGCGCCAGCAGCTCACGACTAGCGGGAGCCGGCACAGATACGCAGTATTTT
TRBV14	NA	12	TRBD1	TRBJ1-5	CASSQGQGSQHF	TGTGCCAGCAGCCAAGGACAGGGGTCCCAGCATTTT
TRBV11-2	NA	14	TRBD1	TRBJ1-5	CASSLSGQNQPQHF	TGTGCCAGCAGCTTATCGGGACAGAATCAGCCCCAGCATTTT
TRBV2	NA	12	NA	TRBJ1-1	CASFLMNTEAFF	TGTGCCAGCTTCCTTATGAACACTGAAGCTTTCTTT
TRBV19	NA	13	NA	TRBJ1-2	CASRPRGDGGYTF	TGTGCCAGTAGACCTCGGGGGGACGGGGGCTACACCTTC
TRBV19	NA	14	NA	TRBJ2-7	CASSIDTGTYEQYF	TGTGCCAGTAGTATAGATACAGGGACCTACGAGCAGTACTTC
TRBV3-1/TRBV3-2	many	16	NA	TRBJ1-2	CASSQATGFGHYGYTF	TGTGCCAGCAGCCAAGCGACAGGTTTTGGACACTATGGCTACACCTTC
TRBV7-2	NA	17	NA	TRBJ1-3	CASSLERGGRVGNTIYF	TGTGCCAGCAGCTTAGAAAGGGGGGGCAGGGTTGGAAACACCATATATTTT
TRBV6-5	NA	14	NA	TRBJ2-7	CASSYLQGTYEQYF	TGTGCCAGCAGTTACCTCCAGGGTACCTACGAGCAGTACTTC
TRBV11-2	NA	12	TRBD1	TRBJ2-3	CASSSGGTGQYF	TGTGCCAGCAGCTCAGGAGGGACAGGGCAGTATTTT
TRBV2	NA	15	NA	TRBJ2-4	CASSDEDWERNIQYF	TGTGCCAGCAGTGACGAGGACTGGGAAAGAAACATTCAGTACTTC
TRBV19	NA	16	TRBD1	TRBJ2-1	CASSSSDRGFDNEQFF	TGTGCCAGTAGTAGTAGTGACAGGGGATTCGACAATGAGCAGTTCTTC
TRBV19	NA	16	NA	TRBJ2-1	CASSLVRGRPYNEQFF	TGTGCCAGTAGCCTAGTCAGGGGTCGGCCCTACAATGAGCAGTTCTTC
TRBV6-5	few	15	TRBD1	TRBJ1-3	CASSLGGKGGNTIYF	TGTGCCAGCAGTCTAGGGGGCAAAGGGGGAAACACCATATATTTT
TRBV27	NA	14	NA	TRBJ1-2	CASSGARGIYGYTF	TGTGCCAGCAGTGGGGCGAGAGGAATATATGGCTACACCTTC
TRBV29-1	NA	15	NA	TRBJ2-1	CSVEEGGGRPNEQFF	TGCAGCGTTGAAGAAGGGGGAGGGCGCCCCAATGAGCAGTTCTTC
TRBV14	few	14	NA	TRBJ1-4	CASSQLFGDEKLFF	TGTGCCAGCAGCCAACTGTTCGGGGATGAAAAACTGTTTTTT
TRBV14	NA	13	TRBD2	TRBJ2-1	CASSFGLANEQFF	TGTGCCAGCAGCTTCGGACTAGCGAATGAGCAGTTCTTC
TRBV20-1	NA	11	NA	TRBJ2-5	CSARIGETQYF	TGCAGTGCTAGAATCGGGGAGACCCAGTACTTC
TRBV27	NA	13	TRBD1	TRBJ1-2	CASRQDRSHGYTF	TGTGCCAGCAGGCAGGACAGGTCGCATGGCTACACCTTC
TRBV7-9	NA	15	TRBD2	TRBJ2-1	CASSLVGLADNEQFF	TGTGCCAGCAGCTTAGTGGGACTAGCGGACAATGAGCAGTTCTTC
TRBV5-1	NA	15	NA	TRBJ1-4	CASSLQGGADEKLFF	TGCGCCAGCAGCCTCCAGGGAGGTGCGGATGAAAAACTGTTTTTT
TRBV30	few	13	NA	TRBJ1-3	CAWRPAGGNTIYF	TGTGCCTGGAGGCCCGCCGGTGGAAACACCATATATTTT
TRBV18	few	15	TRBD2	TRBJ2-5	CASSPRTSMGETQYF	TGTGCCAGCTCACCCCGGACTAGCATGGGTGAGACCCAGTACTTC
TRBV6-5	NA	16	NA	TRBJ2-2	CASSYSIGVGTGELFF	TGTGCCAGCAGTTACTCAATCGGGGTTGGCACCGGGGAGCTGTTTTTT
TRBV5-4	NA	13	NA	TRBJ1-2	CASSNPRDYGYTF	TGTGCCAGCAGCAATCCCCGGGACTATGGCTACACCTTC
TRBV5-1	NA	17	TRBD1	TRBJ1-2	CASSRVGGFAVEGGYTF	TGCGCCAGCAGCCGGGTAGGGGGCTTTGCCGTCGAGGGTGGCTACACCTTC
TRBV29-1	once	12	TRBD1	TRBJ2-7	CSVGRTGNEQYF	TGCAGCGTGGGCCGGACAGGGAACGAGCAGTACTTC
TRBV5-6	NA	15	TRBD1	TRBJ2-1	CASSLFRQGYNEQFF	TGTGCCAGCAGCTTATTCCGACAGGGGTACAATGAGCAGTTCTTC
TRBV11-3	NA	14	NA	TRBJ2-7	CASSFSNPRSEQYF	TGTGCCAGCAGCTTTAGTAACCCAAGAAGCGAGCAGTACTTC
TRBV19	NA	13	NA	TRBJ2-1	CASTPLGGNEQFF	TGTGCCAGTACCCCCTTAGGGGGAAATGAGCAGTTCTTC
TRBV3-1/TRBV3-2	NA	16	NA	TRBJ1-4	CASSQVKPSGGEKLFF	TGTGCCAGCAGCCAAGTAAAGCCCTCCGGGGGGGAAAAACTGTTTTTT
TRBV9	NA	17	TRBD1	TRBJ2-2	CASSVEDRGLRTGELFF	TGTGCCAGCAGCGTAGAGGACAGGGGGCTTAGGACCGGGGAGCTGTTTTTT
TRBV6-1	NA	15	NA	TRBJ1-1	CASSEFGGVSTEAFF	TGTGCCAGCAGTGAATTTGGAGGGGTCAGCACTGAAGCTTTCTTT
TRBV11-2	few	15	TRBD1	TRBJ1-1	CACHLDRGLNTEAFF	TGTGCCTGCCATCTGGACAGGGGCTTGAACACTGAAGCTTTCTTT
TRBV19	NA	12	NA	TRBJ1-2	CASSSGFYGYTF	TGTGCCAGTAGTAGCGGATTCTATGGCTACACCTTC
TRBV6-5	NA	13	NA	TRBJ1-2	CASSIGQRRFSYF	TGTGCCAGCAGTATCGGACAGCGCCGGTTCTCGTATTTC
TRBV5-1	few	13	NA	TRBJ1-1	CASSEVWDTEAFF	TGCGCCAGCAGCGAGGTGTGGGACACTGAAGCTTTCTTT